A selection of T cell receptor beta chains follows, all from one sample in a study of T cell repertoires in cytomegalovirus infection. TCRdb fed the reads into MiXCR, producing one record per CDR3 protein. The repertoire holds more than 65,000 distinct CDR3 sequences, with around half as singletons. The antigens for these receptors are not known. Sequencing used CD8+ T cells from cultured PBMCs, obtained from culture after CMV antigen stimulation. These receptors were obtained from a human donor in good health (CMV status not recorded). Some clones in this sample may be carry-over from other donors' samples. Both conserved end residues are part of each CDR3. A D gene is named only where the DNA matches it firmly. Some rows have no size entry. The others give once, few or many, or a class for an expanded clone.

D gene	clone size	V gene	J gene	CDR3 protein	CDR3 DNA
TRBD1	NA	TRBV25-1	TRBJ1-2	CASSAFRDREDGYTF	TGTGCCAGCAGTGCGTTTCGGGACAGGGAAGATGGCTACACCTTC
NA	few	TRBV19	TRBJ1-2	CASSATARAGYGYTF	TGTGCCAGTAGTGCGACTGCCCGGGCAGGCTATGGCTACACCTTC
NA	many	TRBV7-8	TRBJ2-3	CASSLLGGGSGTDTQYF	TGTGCCAGCAGCTTGCTGGGTGGGGGGAGCGGCACAGATACGCAGTATTTT
NA	NA	TRBV5-1	TRBJ2-7	CASSYLGTGTIYEQYF	TGCGCCAGCAGCTACCTCGGAACAGGTACTATCTACGAGCAGTACTTC
NA	few	TRBV7-6	TRBJ2-7	CASSSVPSDSYEQYF	TGTGCCAGCAGCTCAGTCCCTTCCGACTCCTACGAGCAGTACTTC
TRBD1	NA	TRBV7-3	TRBJ2-2	CASSIHPGQINTGELFF	TGTGCCAGCAGCATTCACCCGGGACAGATAAACACCGGGGAGCTGTTTTTT
NA	many	TRBV7-2	TRBJ2-1	CASSLGETGNNEQFF	TGTGCCAGCAGCTTGGGAGAAACTGGGAACAATGAGCAGTTCTTC
NA	few	TRBV28	TRBJ1-5	CASSSRQLSNQPQHF	TGTGCCAGCAGTTCCCGACAGCTTAGCAATCAGCCCCAGCATTTT
NA	NA	TRBV4-1	TRBJ2-3	CASSRSRLTSTDTQYF	TGCGCCAGCAGCCGTTCTAGATTGACTAGCACAGATACGCAGTATTTT
TRBD1	NA	TRBV24-1	TRBJ2-6	CATSDLPDRTGANVLTF	TGTGCCACCAGTGACCTCCCGGACAGGACTGGGGCCAACGTCCTGACTTTC
NA	NA	TRBV6-6	TRBJ2-3	CASSYSRPDTQYF	TGTGCCAGCAGTTACTCGAGGCCCGATACGCAGTATTTT
NA	NA	TRBV25-1	TRBJ2-5	CASSVGDETQYF	TGTGCCAGCAGTGTGGGAGACGAGACCCAGTACTTC
NA	NA	TRBV27	TRBJ2-1	CASSWGVGRNNEQFF	TGTGCCAGCAGTTGGGGGGTAGGCAGGAACAATGAGCAGTTCTTC
TRBD1	NA	TRBV12-3/TRBV12-4	TRBJ2-1	CASSRDSFNEQFF	TGTGCCAGCAGCCGGGACAGCTTCAATGAGCAGTTCTTC
TRBD1	few	TRBV7-4	TRBJ2-7	CASSRQTGPYEQYF	TGTGCCAGCAGCAGACAGACAGGGCCCTACGAGCAGTACTTC
NA	NA	TRBV29-1	TRBJ2-5	CSVEANHRVEETQYF	TGCAGCGTTGAAGCGAACCACAGGGTCGAAGAGACCCAGTACTTC
TRBD1	many	TRBV7-6	TRBJ2-4	CASSLSGGNIQYF	TGTGCCAGCAGCTTGTCAGGGGGAAACATTCAGTACTTC
NA	NA	TRBV5-1	TRBJ2-1	CASSLANRQSGNEQFF	TGCGCCAGCAGCTTGGCCAATCGGCAGTCCGGCAATGAGCAGTTCTTC
NA	NA	TRBV27	TRBJ2-7	CASSLSTGLYEQYF	TGTGCCAGCAGTTTATCAACAGGCCTCTACGAGCAGTACTTC
TRBD2	few	TRBV6-5	TRBJ2-1	CASRPSGSPYNEQFF	TGTGCCAGCAGGCCTAGCGGGAGTCCCTACAATGAGCAGTTCTTC
TRBD1	few	TRBV7-9	TRBJ2-3	CASSTGTGVDTQYF	TGTGCCAGCAGCACCGGGACAGGGGTGGATACGCAGTATTTT
TRBD2	NA	TRBV20-1	TRBJ2-2	CSALRSGENTGELFF	TGCAGTGCCCTCAGGAGCGGGGAGAACACCGGGGAGCTGTTTTTT
NA	NA	TRBV12-5	TRBJ1-2	CASGLLPEGYTF	TGTGCTAGTGGTTTGCTTCCGGAGGGCTACACCTTC
TRBD1	NA	TRBV2	TRBJ1-1	CASRGQGVNTEAFF	TGTGCCAGCAGAGGGCAGGGGGTAAACACTGAAGCTTTCTTT
NA	few	TRBV4-1	TRBJ1-4	CASSPRDLREKLFF	TGCGCCAGCAGCCCCAGGGACCTGCGGGAAAAACTGTTTTTT
TRBD2	NA	TRBV11-2	TRBJ2-5	CASSLRSGGAVETQYF	TGTGCCAGCAGCTTAAGGAGCGGGGGGGCGGTGGAGACCCAGTACTTC
NA	few	TRBV24-1	TRBJ2-1	CATSGGNPYNEQFF	TGTGCCACCAGTGGCGGGAACCCCTACAATGAGCAGTTCTTC
TRBD2	NA	TRBV7-6	TRBJ2-1	CASSFSGAYNEQFF	TGTGCCAGCAGCTTTAGCGGGGCCTACAATGAGCAGTTCTTC
TRBD1	NA	TRBV11-1	TRBJ2-7	CASSLAGQVHEQYF	TGTGCCAGCAGCTTAGCGGGACAGGTCCACGAGCAGTACTTC
TRBD1	NA	TRBV6-6	TRBJ2-3	CASSYLTGFTDTQYF	TGTGCCAGCAGTTACCTGACAGGGTTCACAGATACGCAGTATTTT
NA	many	TRBV28	TRBJ2-5	CASSLLARVRETQYF	TGTGCCAGCAGTTTATTGGCCAGGGTAAGAGAGACCCAGTACTTC
NA	NA	TRBV9	TRBJ2-2	CASNVVGNTGELFF	TGTGCCAGCAACGTCGTAGGGAACACCGGGGAGCTGTTTTTT
NA	NA	TRBV28	TRBJ1-5	CASSSVHNQPQHF	TGTGCCAGCAGTTCGGTACACAATCAGCCCCAGCATTTT
NA	few	TRBV6-1	TRBJ2-2	CASKIRTAGRRELFF	TGTGCCAGCAAAATAAGGACCGCAGGTCGCCGGGAGCTGTTTTTT
NA	NA	TRBV4-1	TRBJ1-1	CASSLLTDVTEAFF	TGCGCCAGCAGCCTCCTGACCGATGTCACTGAAGCTTTCTTT
TRBD1	once	TRBV6-2/TRBV6-3	TRBJ1-1	CASPQGKSPEAFF	TGTGCCAGCCCACAGGGGAAGTCCCCTGAAGCTTTCTTT
NA	NA	TRBV7-3	TRBJ2-3	CASSLSGVYSTDTQYF	TGTGCCAGCAGCTTATCAGGCGTCTATAGCACAGATACGCAGTATTTT
NA	NA	TRBV19	TRBJ1-1	CASSLGRMNTEAFF	TGTGCCAGTAGTCTGGGACGGATGAACACTGAAGCTTTCTTT
NA	once	TRBV4-1	TRBJ1-1	CASSQEGGPGNTEAFF	TGCGCCAGCAGCCAAGAAGGGGGGCCAGGGAACACTGAAGCTTTCTTT
TRBD1	NA	TRBV7-9	TRBJ1-2	CASSLAEGQGDLGYTF	TGTGCCAGCAGCTTAGCGGAGGGACAGGGGGACCTCGGCTACACCTTC
TRBD1	NA	TRBV5-5	TRBJ2-7	CASSLRDRPYEQYF	TGTGCCAGCAGCTTGCGGGACAGACCCTACGAGCAGTACTTC
TRBD1	few	TRBV10-3	TRBJ2-7	CAISDSGTGSSYEQYF	TGTGCCATCAGTGACTCAGGGACAGGGAGCTCCTACGAGCAGTACTTC
NA	NA	TRBV12-3/TRBV12-4	TRBJ1-5	CASSVDNQPQHF	TGTGCCAGCAGTGTCGATAATCAGCCCCAGCATTTT
TRBD1	NA	TRBV10-3	TRBJ1-4	CAISDLGTGDEKLFF	TGTGCCATCAGTGACCTTGGGACAGGGGATGAAAAACTGTTTTTT
NA	NA	TRBV7-3	TRBJ1-5	CASSLDRDTSFYSNQPQHF	TGTGCCAGCAGCTTAGATCGGGACACCAGCTTTTATAGCAATCAGCCCCAGCATTTT
NA	NA	TRBV27	TRBJ1-2	CASSPDTVQGYTF	TGTGCCAGCAGTCCTGACACAGTTCAGGGCTACACCTTC
NA	NA	TRBV6-2/TRBV6-3	TRBJ1-1	CASSYSKELMNTEAFF	TGTGCCAGCAGTTACTCGAAGGAGCTTATGAACACTGAAGCTTTCTTT
NA	NA	TRBV28	TRBJ1-1	CASSFSSGTAFF	TGTGCCAGCAGTTTCTCTTCAGGGACAGCTTTCTTT
NA	NA	TRBV10-3	TRBJ2-2	CAIKRENTGELFF	TGTGCCATCAAGAGGGAAAACACCGGGGAGCTGTTTTTT
NA	NA	TRBV12-3/TRBV12-4	TRBJ2-5	CASTIGGTQYF	TGTGCCAGCACTATTGGGGGGACCCAGTACTTC
TRBD1	NA	TRBV7-8	TRBJ1-1	CASSPRQGVNTEAFF	TGTGCCAGCAGCCCAAGACAGGGGGTTAACACTGAAGCTTTCTTT
TRBD1	NA	TRBV11-2	TRBJ2-7	CASSFLQGYSYEQYF	TGTGCCAGCAGCTTCCTACAGGGGTATTCCTACGAGCAGTACTTC
NA	NA	TRBV6-8	TRBJ2-4	CASHGRNIQYF	TGTGCCAGCCATGGGAGAAACATTCAGTACTTC
NA	many	TRBV7-8	TRBJ2-2	CASSYSIGAGELFF	TGTGCCAGCAGCTATAGCATAGGAGCCGGGGAGCTGTTTTTT
NA	NA	TRBV6-1	TRBJ2-2	CASSEVEGREVNTGELFF	TGTGCCAGCAGTGAAGTGGAGGGAAGGGAGGTTAACACCGGGGAGCTGTTTTTT
TRBD1	NA	TRBV6-5	TRBJ1-5	CASSPGTDNQPQHF	TGTGCCAGCAGTCCCGGGACAGACAATCAGCCCCAGCATTTT
TRBD2	NA	TRBV11-2	TRBJ2-3	CASSLDTLAGTDTQYF	TGTGCCAGCAGCTTAGATACACTAGCGGGGACAGATACGCAGTATTTT
NA	NA	TRBV19	TRBJ1-5	CASSRLWDGAIYQPQHF	TGTGCCAGCAGCCGACTTTGGGATGGGGCAATTTATCAGCCCCAGCATTTT
NA	NA	TRBV7-9	TRBJ2-3	CASLRLNEADTQYF	TGTGCCAGCCTTCGACTAAACGAGGCGGATACGCAGTATTTT